These T cell receptor beta chains were read from a single sample in a study of T cell clusters in autoimmune cytopenias. TCRdb reprocessed the multiplex PCR reads, keeping one entry per CDR3 protein, no DNA. The repertoire table contains fewer than 7,500 distinct CDR3 sequences. These same data were also listed under a study on T cell repertoires in aging, cancer and after chemotherapy.

The sequenced sample was peripheral blood. These receptors were collected from a human donor in good health. Each CDR3 is given with its conserved first and last residue. Fields, in order: clone size, J gene, V gene, CDR3 protein. Clone size is not always given. Where it is, it says once, few, many or a class for expanded clones.

>medium-sized|TRBJ2-3|TRBV24-1
CATSDPVGESTDTQYF
>NA|TRBJ1-1|TRBV7-9
CASSRDLAEAFF
>NA|TRBJ2-1|TRBV27
CASSSRDRGFRNEQFF
>medium-sized|TRBJ2-1|TRBV6-6
CASRGAKIAGGQYYNEQFF
>NA|TRBJ1-4|TRBV6-4
CASRENEKLFF
>NA|TRBJ2-7|TRBV6-2/TRBV6-3
CASSYKGYEQYF
>medium-sized|TRBJ2-1|TRBV29-1
CSVEDLRLDSDNEQFF
>medium-sized|TRBJ2-3|TRBV6-4
CASSRSSGDTDTQYF
>NA|TRBJ1-6|TRBV6-5
CASRTRTRDSNSPLHF
>NA|TRBJ2-3|TRBV12-3/TRBV12-4
CASSFQGYTDTQYF
>NA|TRBJ1-3|TRBV5-1
CASSLGVTGNTIYF
>NA|TRBJ2-1|TRBV15
CATSRVGGGDRDVNEQFF
>NA|TRBJ2-4|TRBV12-3/TRBV12-4
CASTPLTRTFNIQYF
>NA|TRBJ1-5|TRBV6-1
CASSYGFLRNQPQHF
>NA|TRBJ1-6|TRBV7-2
CASSTLGSSYNSPLHF
>NA|TRBJ1-2|TRBV5-4
CASSSSRGRGYGYTF
>NA|TRBJ2-7|TRBV12-3/TRBV12-4
CASLPSGNPYEQYF
>NA|TRBJ1-6|TRBV30
CAWSPGALESSPLHF
>medium-sized|TRBJ2-1|TRBV19
CASSKQLEQFF
>NA|TRBJ1-6|TRBV12-3/TRBV12-4
CASTSSYNSPLHF
>NA|TRBJ2-5|TRBV11-2
CASSLTGEETQYF
>medium-sized|TRBJ2-2|TRBV11-1
CASSQTSGGAPTGELFF
>NA|TRBJ2-2|TRBV12-3/TRBV12-4
CASSQGTGRNTGELFF
>NA|TRBJ2-7|TRBV5-1
CASSTSPALSYEQYF
>NA|TRBJ2-3|TRBV24-1
CATSDSRGSADTQYF